A single sample is the source of the 18 T cell receptor beta chains below, sequenced in a study of tissue T cells after allogeneic stem cell transplantation. Measured with immunoSEQ multiplex PCR; TCRdb has only the in-frame clones, and not every one. The sample shows under 30,000 clones, around 70% of them seen only once. This material consisted of tissue from the ileum, taken at autopsy. Receptors originate from a female donor at least 60 years old with lung cancer.

CDR3 in amino acids: CASSFRPGQHNEQFF. The CDR3 DNA reads as TGTGCCAGCAGCTTTCGTCCGGGACAGCACAATGAGCAGTTCTTC. The rearrangement links TRBV5-6 to TRBJ2-1; 7 positions match TRBD1. Germline values: CDR1 SGHDT, CDR2 YYEEEE. CDR3 length: 15 amino acids. Germline trimming cut 2 bases from V and 5 bases from J; bases unmatched to any gene: 7.

This clone was counted only a few times. The chain couples TRBV6-6 to TRBJ2-5; maybe TRBD1 (6 bases). Between the trimmed V and J ends, which lost 7 bases and 5 bases, there was a span of 17 bases. The CDR3 is made up of 14 amino acids. Germline CDR1 reads MNHNY; CDR2 reads SVGAGI (reference sequence). The CDR3 spells CASTRTDFWETQYF. The CDR3 DNA sequence: TGTGCCAGCACCCGGACAGATTTTTGGGAGACCCAGTACTTC.

The chain is built from TRBV6-5 and TRBJ2-7, with a possible D match to TRBD1 (5 bases). Germline CDR1 MNHEY, CDR2 SVGAGI. V lost 7 bases, J lost 3 bases, and 16 bases lay in between. This CDR3 spans 14 amino acids. CDR3 in amino acids: CASTAVGRGYEQYF. The CDR3 nucleotides read TGTGCCAGCACCGCTGTCGGAAGGGGCTACGAGCAGTACTTC.

The chain combines TRBV30 with TRBJ1-2; D not certain. Germline loops: CDR1 GTSNPN, CDR2 SVGIG (reference sequence). The germline V and J ends were trimmed by 3 bases and 4 bases, with 21 bases remaining between them. The CDR3 length is 16 residues. Written as DNA, the CDR3 is TGTGCCTGGAGGAAAAGGGCAGCAGGAATCTCCTATGGCTACACCTTC. Its translation is CAWRKRAAGISYGYTF.

Relative to its sample, this clone is medium-sized. The V and J genes are TRBV6-2 or TRBV6-3 and TRBJ1-6, with D unclear. V gave up 0 bases and J gave up 12 bases, with 15 bases separating them. Germline V CDR1 and CDR2: MNHEY, SVGEGT. The CDR3 runs 15 residues. Here the CDR3 DNA reads TGTGCCAGCAGTTACTCGGCGGGAAATTGGGAACCCCTCCACTTT. Translation: CASSYSAGNWEPLHF.

This clone was seen a handful of times. CDR3 loop: CASSVTYYEQYF. The DNA of the CDR3 is TGTGCCAGCAGTGTGACCTACTACGAGCAGTACTTC. This chain connects TRBV7-9 to TRBJ2-7, with D unclear. Per the germline V gene, CDR1 is SEHNR and CDR2 is FQNEAQ (reference sequence). CDR3 length: 12 amino acids. V dropped 6 bases and J dropped 3 bases, with 9 bases sitting between them.

The chain carries TRBV6-4 and TRBJ2-7, with 10 nucleotides matching TRBD2. This CDR3 comprises 16 residues. The ends lost 4 bases at V and 4 bases at J; junction bases unmatched: 10. Germline lookup yields CDR1 MRHNA and CDR2 SNTAGT. The CDR3 reads CASSVPGTSALYEQYF. The CDR3 coding sequence is TGTGCCAGCAGTGTCCCCGGGACTAGCGCTCTATACGAGCAGTACTTC.

This clone was seen only a few times. The DNA of the CDR3 is TGTGCCAGCAGCTTAGGTTTTAGCGGCCTAGCCAAAAACATTCAGTACTTC. It encodes CASSLGFSGLAKNIQYF. The genes are TRBV7-2 and TRBJ2-4; TRBD2 is a possible D gene (6 bases). V lost 1 base, J lost 0 bases, and 13 bases lay in between. This CDR3 contains 17 residues. In germline, CDR1 is SGHTA, CDR2 FQGNSA.

This chain uses TRBV25-1 with TRBJ2-5; D is unclear. V gave up 2 bases and J gave up 3 bases, with 19 bases separating them. CDR1 is MGHDK and CDR2 is SYGVNS in the germline V gene. The CDR3 consists of 17 residues. CDR3 bases: TGTGCCAGCAGTGAAGGCACACAGAGAACGTCGGAAGAGACCCAGTACTTC. Translating it yields CASSEGTQRTSEETQYF.

The chain links TRBV25-1 to TRBJ1-2; D is ambiguous. V lost 4 bases and J 4 bases, leaving 16 bases between the germline ends. The CDR3 covers 15 residues. Germline V gives CDR1 MGHDK, CDR2 SYGVNS. The CDR3 loop reads CASSVAGRGFYGYTF. CDR3 nucleotides: TGTGCCAGCAGTGTTGCAGGCCGTGGCTTCTATGGCTACACCTTC.

The chain couples TRBV6-6 to TRBJ2-1, with D possibly being TRBD2 (6 bases). This CDR3 is built from 18 residues. Trimming took off 5 bases at V and 6 bases at J, with 26 bases between the two ends. Germline values: CDR1 MNHNY, CDR2 SVGAGI (reference sequence). The CDR3 DNA follows: TGTGCCAGCAGTCCCGGCCCTAGGTACGGGAGTCTTAGCAATGAGCAGTTCTTC. Protein: CASSPGPRYGSLSNEQFF.

CDR3 region: CASSRGSSGANVLTF. In DNA form, the CDR3 reads TGTGCCAGCAGCCGAGGGAGCTCTGGGGCCAACGTCCTGACTTTC. The chain joins TRBV3-1 (or the pseudogene TRBV3-2) to TRBJ2-6, with TRBD2 as a possible D gene (5 bases). With 4 bases removed from V and 0 bases from J, the gap between germline ends came to 7 bases. The CDR3 sequence is 15 residues long. Germline CDR1 and CDR2: LGHDT and YNNKEL (reference sequence).

Points on this clone: Other DNA sequences in the sample encode the same CDR3. This sequence joins TRBV18 and TRBJ2-1, with 10 bases that match TRBD1. Germline loops: CDR1 KGHSH, CDR2 LQKENI. The trim removed 2 bases at V and 7 bases at J, leaving 5 bases unmatched. The length of the CDR3 is 15 residues. The CDR3 region has the DNA TGTGCCAGCTCACCAGACAGGGGGCTATTAAATGAGCAGTTCTTC. The encoded protein is CASSPDRGLLNEQFF.

This clone appeared a few times. CDR3 protein: CASSLGARTTGLEKLFF. DNA of the CDR3: TGCGCCAGCAGCTTAGGGGCGAGGACGACAGGGCTTGAAAAACTGTTTTTT. The rearrangement joins TRBV5-1 to TRBJ1-4; 7 bases map to TRBD1. This CDR3 contains 17 residues. The ends lost 2 bases at V and 7 bases at J; junction bases unmatched: 14. The germline V gene encodes CDR1 SGHRS and CDR2 YFSETQ.

This chain uses TRBV9 with TRBJ2-1; maybe TRBD2 (5 bases). The CDR3 is 13 amino acids. V lost 1 base to trimming and J lost 6 bases, with 8 bases between them. From germline, CDR1 is SGDLS and CDR2 YYNGEE. The CDR3 loop reads CASSVSSSNEQFF. CDR3 bases: TGTGCCAGCAGCGTATCTAGCTCCAATGAGCAGTTCTTC. The full variable domain, with the rest looked up from reference TRBV9 and TRBJ2-1, is DSGVTQTPKHLITATGQRVTLRCSPRSGDLSVYWYQQSLDQGLQFLIQYYNGEERAKGNILERFSAQQFPDLHSELNLSSLELGDSALYFCASSVSSSNEQFFGPGTRLTVL.

This sequence joins TRBV4-1 and TRBJ1-4; D gene unclear. With 0 bases removed from V and 5 bases from J, the gap between germline ends came to 7 bases. In germline, CDR1 is MGHRA, CDR2 YSYEKL. The CDR3 contains 14 residues. The CDR3 sequence: CASSQDRRNEKLFF. The CDR3 coding sequence is TGCGCCAGCAGCCAAGATCGGCGGAATGAAAAACTGTTTTTT.

The chain is built from TRBV25-1 and TRBJ2-4; 11 nucleotides match TRBD1. V was clipped by 3 bases and J by 6 bases; unmatched bases: 4. The CDR3 spans 15 residues. Per the germline V gene, CDR1 is MGHDK and CDR2 is SYGVNS. The CDR3 sequence is CASSDGTGGGNIQYF. CDR3 bases: TGTGCCAGCAGTGACGGGACAGGGGGGGGAAACATTCAGTACTTC. Full variable domain (outside the CDR3, taken from reference TRBV25-1 and TRBJ2-4): EADIYQTPRYLVIGTGKKITLECSQTMGHDKMYWYQQDPGMELHLIHYSYGVNSTEKGDLSSESTVSRIRTEHFPLTLESARPSHTSQYLCASSDGTGGGNIQYFGAGTRLSVL.

The chain couples TRBV21-1 to TRBJ1-1. TRBV21-1 is a listed pseudogene. The CDR3 is made up of 13 amino acids. For the CDR3, the DNA is TGTGCCAGCAGCGGGCGGGTGGACACTGAAGCTTTCTTT. Amino acid sequence: CASSGRVDTEAFF.